These 12 T cell receptor beta chains originate from one sample sequenced in a study of blood T cell repertoires in COVID-19. The protocol was immunoSEQ multiplex PCR, while the TCRdb copy is restricted to in-frame clones and leaves out a portion. The sample comprises 250,000 to 350,000 clones, about 87% of which are singletons, and around 8% rests with the top ten. Material for sequencing was peripheral blood. Every receptor here comes from a woman between 50 and 59 years old who had recovered from COVID-19.

This clone has just one count. This chain joins TRBV18 and TRBJ2-3, with a weak D call TRBD1 (6 bases). Germline V lookup: CDR1 KGHSH, CDR2 LQKENI. V lost 3 bases to trimming and J lost 0 bases, with 19 bases between them. The length of the CDR3 is 18 residues. The CDR3 DNA reads TGTGCCAGCTCACCGGCTCGACAGGCACTAACTAGCACAGATACGCAGTATTTT. Protein product: CASSPARQALTSTDTQYF.

This chain joins TRBV9 and TRBJ1-2; a possible D gene is TRBD1 (5 bases). CDR3 length equals 15 residues. Between the trimmed V and J ends, which lost 2 bases and 3 bases, there was a span of 14 bases. Germline CDR1 is SGDLS and CDR2 is YYNGEE. The CDR3 is CASSVVEGAYYGYTF. Written as DNA, the CDR3 is TGTGCCAGCAGCGTGGTGGAAGGGGCCTACTATGGCTACACCTTC.

This clone has a handful of counts. The CDR3 DNA sequence: TGTGCCAGCAGTGACTCGGAGGACGGTGAAGCTTTCTTT. Translation gives CASSDSEDGEAFF. The chain couples TRBV6-4 to TRBJ1-1, with no clear D. CDR3 length: 13 residues. Trimming took 0 bases from V and 7 from J, leaving 9 bases between them. Germline V lookup: CDR1 MRHNA, CDR2 SNTAGT.

This chain connects TRBV3-1 (or the pseudogene TRBV3-2) to TRBJ2-5; 10 nucleotides agree with TRBD1. The J segment lost 5 bases and the V segment lost 4 bases, leaving 7 bases of the junction unmatched. Germline-derived CDR1 and CDR2 are LGHDT and YNNKEL (reference sequence). The CDR3 runs to 15 residues. The DNA of the CDR3 is TGTGCCAGCAGCCCCGAGACAGGGGGCGCGGAGACCCAGTACTTC. Protein: CASSPETGGAETQYF.

The V call is TRBV27, the J call TRBJ2-5; 13 bases fit TRBD2. The germline V gene encodes CDR1 MNHEY and CDR2 SMNVEV (reference sequence). CDR3 size: 15 residues. J lost 5 bases, V lost 5 bases, and 5 bases had no gene match. The CDR3 sequence is CASSLTSGRTETQYF. CDR3 nucleotides: TGTGCCAGCAGTCTGACTAGCGGGAGGACTGAGACCCAGTACTTC.

This chain connects TRBV7-9 to TRBJ1-2; D is undetermined. The CDR3 is 13 amino acids. Germline CDR1 is SEHNR and CDR2 is FQNEAQ (reference sequence). V was trimmed by 1 base and J by 9 bases, leaving 12 bases between them. The chain's CDR3 is CASSLGLSGSYTF. The CDR3 nucleotides are TGTGCCAGCAGCTTAGGTCTATCGGGTAGCTACACCTTC.

The chain recombines TRBV19 with TRBJ2-5; 10 positions match TRBD2. In germline, CDR1 is LNHDA, CDR2 SQIVND (reference sequence). The CDR3 length is 15 residues. The V segment lost 5 bases and the J segment 4 bases; nucleotides outside the gene matches: 7. This chain's CDR3 is CASSSQRGGRETQYF. The CDR3 DNA reads as TGTGCCAGTAGTTCCCAGCGGGGGGGCCGAGAGACCCAGTACTTC.

The chain links TRBV12-5 to TRBJ2-7; 14 bases fit TRBD2. CDR3 size: 13 residues. Germline V gives CDR1 LGHNT, CDR2 FRNRAP. The V and J ends lost 9 bases and 5 bases, in that order; junction bases with no gene match: 3. The CDR3 sequence: CASGLAGGHEQYF. Here the CDR3 DNA reads TGTGCTAGCGGACTAGCGGGAGGCCACGAGCAGTACTTC.

This chain links TRBV6-5 with TRBJ2-3, with 8 bases fitting TRBD2. Trimming at V came to 7 bases and at J to 5 bases, leaving 8 bases not matched to a gene. This CDR3 comprises 14 residues. The germline gives CDR1 MNHEY, CDR2 SVGAGI. CDR3 region: CASTSGGGLDTQYF. The CDR3 nucleotides read TGTGCCAGCACCTCCGGGGGGGGTCTAGATACGCAGTATTTT.

There are a few counts of this clone. This chain links TRBV6-2 or TRBV6-3 with TRBJ2-3; 8 nucleotides agree with TRBD2. The V gene's germline CDR1 is MNHEY and CDR2 SVGEGT. There are 15 residues in the CDR3. V trimming: 4 bases; J trimming: 2 bases; junction bases outside the gene matches: 5. The CDR3 loop is CASSSAGVYTDTQYF. The CDR3 DNA sequence: TGTGCCAGCAGTTCAGCGGGAGTATACACAGATACGCAGTATTTT.

The chain recombines TRBV28 with TRBJ1-5; D uncertain. The germline V gene has CDR1 MDHEN and CDR2 SYDVKM. Trimming shortened V by 4 bases and J by 2 bases, and 12 bases separated the two germline ends. The CDR3 has 15 residues. The CDR3 loop reads CASSSGSAGNQPQHF. The DNA of the CDR3 is TGTGCCAGCAGTTCGGGTTCGGCAGGCAATCAGCCCCAGCATTTT.

This chain connects TRBV7-9 to TRBJ2-7; D not resolved. This CDR3 has 11 amino acids. V dropped 4 bases and J dropped 3 bases, with 4 bases sitting between them. Germline values: CDR1 SEHNR, CDR2 FQNEAQ (reference sequence). In DNA form, the CDR3 reads TGTGCCAGCAGCTCTAACTACGAGCAGTACTTC. Encoded protein: CASSSNYEQYF.